This TCR beta chain derives from a study of shared clonotypes between healthy human individuals. Regarding the study as a whole: Incompleteness in sorted-subset sequencing, despite large depth, was shown by rarefaction.

Some clones are missing from TCRdb's copy, which holds only in-frame ones; the method was immunoSEQ multiplex PCR. The table shows about 820,000 clones, with 80% to 95% occurring only once. With respect to this clone: Its cognate antigen is unknown.

CD8 cells classed as naive were CD45RO-negative and positively selected for CCR7, excluding terminally differentiated effector memory CD45RA+ cells. The sample consisted of naive CD8+ T cells sorted from blood. This receptor was identified in a man aged 25 to 45 in good health.

The CDR3 nucleotides are TGTGCCAGCTCACCGGAACGGGGACAGTTCGAGGGGACCCAGTACTTC. Its protein product is CASSPERGQFEGTQYF. The chain combines TRBV18 with TRBJ2-5, with TRBD1 matching 7 bases. This CDR3 region has 16 residues. V lost 3 bases to trimming and J lost 7 bases; unmatched junction nucleotides: 14. Germline assignment: CDR1 KGHSH and CDR2 LQKENI.